These 19 T cell receptor beta chains share one sample of origin, sequenced in a study of blood T cell repertoires in COVID-19. Generated by immunoSEQ multiplex PCR, the TCRdb table keeps only in-frame clones and is missing some. The sample includes some 160,000 clones, approximately 90% of them seen just once. Sample: peripheral blood. Source of these receptors: a man aged 50 to 59 who had recovered from COVID-19.

This clone was counted once. The J gene is TRBJ2-7, the V gene TRBV5-1; TRBD1 might be the D (6 bases). Germline values: CDR1 SGHRS, CDR2 YFSETQ. V lost 1 base and J 7 bases, leaving 12 bases between the germline ends. This CDR3 is 13 amino acids long. This chain's CDR3 is CASSLLGQREQYF. CDR3 DNA sequence: TGCGCCAGCAGCTTGTTGGGACAAAGGGAGCAGTACTTC.

This chain joins TRBV11-2 and TRBJ2-1; D is possibly TRBD1 (6 bases). CDR1 and CDR2 (germline): SGHAT, FQNNGV. The CDR3 contains 15 residues. The V end was cut by 1 base, the J end by 4 bases, with 11 bases between. The CDR3 loop reads CASSLGPGDYNEQFF. For the CDR3, the DNA is TGTGCCAGCAGCTTAGGGCCAGGGGATTACAATGAGCAGTTCTTC.

This chain uses TRBV11-1 with TRBJ1-1; 7 nucleotides agree with TRBD1. The ends lost 5 bases at V and 8 bases at J; junction bases unmatched: 8. There are 13 residues in the CDR3. Germline lookup yields CDR1 SGHAT and CDR2 FQDESV (reference sequence). The CDR3 region is CASSAGQVTEAFF. Here the CDR3 DNA reads TGTGCCAGCAGCGCTGGACAGGTTACCGAAGCTTTCTTT.

J is TRBJ1-5 and V is TRBV4-1; the match to TRBD1 covers 10 bases. The trim removed 4 bases at V and 2 bases at J, leaving 5 bases unmatched. CDR1 and CDR2 from the germline V gene are MGHRA and YSYEKL. This CDR3 region has 16 residues. The CDR3 nucleotides are TGCGCCAGCAGCCCTGGACAGGGGGGAGGCAATCAGCCCCAGCATTTT. Translation gives CASSPGQGGGNQPQHF.

The chain has TRBV6-5 and TRBJ1-1; TRBD1 aligns across 7 bases. Germline-derived CDR1 and CDR2 are MNHEY and SVGAGI. CDR3 length: 14 residues. The ends lost 8 bases at V and 1 base at J; junction bases unmatched: 7. Written as DNA, the CDR3 is TGTGCCAGCGAAAGGGGGACAGCGAACACTGAAGCTTTCTTT. Protein sequence: CASERGTANTEAFF.

V usage is TRBV7-9 and J usage is TRBJ1-4, with D perhaps TRBD1 (5 bases). Per the germline V gene, CDR1 is SEHNR and CDR2 is FQNEAQ (reference sequence). The CDR3 length is 13 residues. With 0 bases removed from V and 15 bases from J, the gap between germline ends came to 14 bases. CDR3 loop: CASSLAGGYAVFF. The DNA for the CDR3 is TGTGCCAGCAGCTTAGCGGGGGGGTATGCAGTGTTTTTT.

As regards this clone: The junction shows a germline mismatch at one end, possibly a read error. This sequence joins TRBV7-2 and TRBJ2-3; 7 positions agree with TRBD2. CDR1 and CDR2 (germline): SGHTA, FQGNSA. The length of the CDR3 is 18 residues. The CDR3, as DNA: TGTGCTAGCAGCTTAGCGCATGTGGCGGGAGTGGGGGGAGGTACGCAGTATTTT. This translates into CASSLAHVAGVGGGTQYF.

The rearrangement uses TRBV3-1 (or the pseudogene TRBV3-2) and TRBJ2-2; 13 bases are shared with TRBD2. Per the germline V gene, CDR1 is LGHDT and CDR2 is YNNKEL (reference sequence). The CDR3 covers 15 residues. V lost 4 bases, J lost 6 bases, and 2 bases stayed unmatched. CDR3 bases: TGTGCCAGCAGCCTAACTAGCGGGAGGGCCGGGGAGCTGTTTTTT. Its protein product is CASSLTSGRAGELFF.

The chain employs TRBV15 and TRBJ1-2; TRBD1 matches at 7 bases. V shed 2 bases, J shed 3 bases, and the junction held 3 bases outside the gene matches. The CDR3 is 14 amino acids. Germline CDR1 LNHNV, CDR2 YYDKDF (reference sequence). CDR3: CATSRQGGDYGYTF. CDR3 bases: TGTGCCACCAGCAGACAGGGGGGAGACTATGGCTACACCTTC.

This clone occurred once. J is TRBJ2-5 and V is TRBV5-1, with 7 bases matching TRBD1. The germline CDR1 and CDR2 sequences are SGHRS and YFSETQ. The junction had 6 bases not matched to a gene; V was cut back by 2 bases and J by 2 bases. The CDR3 spans 15 residues. CDR3 DNA: TGCGCCAGCAGCTTAGGGACAGATTATCAAGAGACCCAGTACTTC. It specifies CASSLGTDYQETQYF.

The genes are TRBV7-9 and TRBJ2-7; 8 bases map to TRBD1. The CDR3 covers 16 residues. The germline V gene has CDR1 SEHNR and CDR2 FQNEAQ (reference sequence). The J segment lost 6 bases and the V segment lost 5 bases, leaving 15 bases of the junction unmatched. The CDR3 bases are TGTGCCAGCAGCGCCTTGCTACCGGACAGGGAGAGCGAGCAGTACTTC. It codes for CASSALLPDRESEQYF.

This clone occurred a few times. The chain is built from TRBV5-1 and TRBJ2-3, with 10 bases that match TRBD2. CDR1 and CDR2 (germline): SGHRS, YFSETQ. The CDR3 extends over 15 amino acids. The junction had 8 bases not matched to a gene; V was cut back by 4 bases and J by 6 bases. The CDR3 nucleotides are TGCGCCAGCAGCGAGGCTAGCGGGAGTTTGGATACGCAGTATTTT. It encodes CASSEASGSLDTQYF.

The chain is built from TRBV18 and TRBJ1-3, with TRBD1 matching 8 bases. The CDR3 totals 16 residues. J was trimmed by 1 base and V by 3 bases; bases with no gene match: 5. Germline V lookup: CDR1 KGHSH, CDR2 LQKENI. The CDR3 loop reads CASSPRTGLSGNTIYF. In DNA form, the CDR3 reads TGTGCCAGCTCACCCCGGACAGGGCTATCTGGAAACACCATATATTTT.

The chain joins TRBV6-2 or TRBV6-3 to TRBJ2-7, with D maybe TRBD2 (6 bases). Germline values: CDR1 MNHEY, CDR2 SVGEGT. V was trimmed by 0 bases and J by 4 bases, leaving 13 bases between them. This CDR3 region has 15 residues. CDR3 sequence reads: CASSYSSGAIYEQYF. CDR3 nucleotide sequence: TGTGCCAGCAGTTACTCATCGGGAGCTATTTACGAGCAGTACTTC.

The genes are TRBV11-3 and TRBJ1-6, with no clear D. V was pared by 1 base and J by 6 bases, with 13 bases between. The V gene's germline CDR1 is SGHNT and CDR2 YENEEA. The CDR3 spans 16 residues. The CDR3 nucleotides read TGTGCCAGCAGCTTAGTTGAAGTCAGTTCTAATTCACCCCTCCACTTT. As protein: CASSLVEVSSNSPLHF.

The rearrangement uses TRBV12-3 or TRBV12-4 and TRBJ1-5; D is ambiguous. The germline V and J ends were trimmed by 3 bases and 4 bases, with 7 bases remaining between them. CDR3 length: 13 amino acids. The CDR3 loop reads CASSFGGNQPQHF. The CDR3, as DNA: TGTGCCAGCAGTTTTGGAGGAAATCAGCCCCAGCATTTT.

This clone has only one observation. The gene calls are TRBV7-3 and TRBJ2-3; D possibly corresponds to TRBD2 (6 bases). This CDR3 spans 16 amino acids. Trimming left V 1 base short and J 0 bases short, with 11 bases between. Looked up from germline, CDR1 is SGHTA and CDR2 is FQGTGA. CDR3 DNA: TGTGCCAGCAGCTTAAGAGGGAGGCCTAGCACAGATACGCAGTATTTT. Residues: CASSLRGRPSTDTQYF.

The V and J genes are TRBV25-1 and TRBJ1-1; TRBD1 agrees at 11 bases. The CDR3 consists of 14 residues. Germline V gives CDR1 MGHDK, CDR2 SYGVNS. Trimming cost V 6 bases and J 3 bases; bases outside gene matches: 3. CDR3 bases: TGTGCCAGCAGGGGACAGGGGGTCCACACTGAAGCTTTCTTT. The encoded protein is CASRGQGVHTEAFF.

The V gene is TRBV15, the J gene TRBJ2-7; 8 bases fit TRBD1. The V and J ends lost 2 bases and 6 bases, in that order; junction bases with no gene match: 9. CDR3 length: 15 residues. The germline CDR1 and CDR2 sequences are LNHNV and YYDKDF (reference sequence). CDR3 in DNA: TGTGCCACCAGCAGATCCAGGACAGGGTCGAGCGAGCAGTACTTC. It codes for CATSRSRTGSSEQYF.